This T cell receptor beta chain was recovered during a study of blood T cell repertoires in COVID-19. V was trimmed by 6 bases and J by 5 bases, leaving 16 bases between them. The germline gives CDR1 MDHEN, CDR2 SYDVKM. The CDR3 runs to 14 residues. Per the original data handling: Amplifying reference gene primers gave estimates of nucleated cell counts. TCRdb keeps only in-frame clones here, not all; method: immunoSEQ multiplex PCR. V and J calls plus clone size are reproduced from that table; the DNA served to infer D and trimming. This sample yields fewer than 200,000 clones, of which roughly 85% are seen a single time; approximately 27% belongs to the top ten.

Sequenced material: peripheral blood. The clonotype was recovered from a woman aged 65 to 85 with acute or convalescent COVID-19. This chain connects TRBV28 to TRBJ1-2, with unresolved D. The CDR3 region has the DNA TGTGCCAGCAGCAATCTGGGAGATAGGTATGGCTACACCTTC. Its protein product is CASSNLGDRYGYTF.